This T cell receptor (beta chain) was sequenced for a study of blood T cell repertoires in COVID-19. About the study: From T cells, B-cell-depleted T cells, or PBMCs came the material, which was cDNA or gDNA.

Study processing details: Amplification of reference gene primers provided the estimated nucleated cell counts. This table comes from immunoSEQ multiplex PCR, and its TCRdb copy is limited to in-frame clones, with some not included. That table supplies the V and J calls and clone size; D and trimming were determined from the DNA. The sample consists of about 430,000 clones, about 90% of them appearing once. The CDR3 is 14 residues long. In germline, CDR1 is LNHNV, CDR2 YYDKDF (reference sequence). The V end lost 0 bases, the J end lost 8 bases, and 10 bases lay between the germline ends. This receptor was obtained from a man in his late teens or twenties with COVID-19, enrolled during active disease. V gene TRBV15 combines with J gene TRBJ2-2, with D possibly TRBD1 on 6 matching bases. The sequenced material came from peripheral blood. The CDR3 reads CATSRDTQGGELFF. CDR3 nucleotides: TGTGCCACCAGCAGAGACACACAGGGTGGGGAGCTGTTTTTT.